This entry is about one TCR beta chain. Its antigen remains unidentified. This CDR3 comprises 15 residues. Germline loops: CDR1 KGHSH, CDR2 LQKENI. With 6 bases removed from V and 4 bases from J, the gap between germline ends came to 16 bases. This sample is part of a study of identical twins. General study points: The abundant beta clonotypes from cord blood had fewer insertions, and memory repertoires had none of this. It was cross-sectional statistical analysis, not following the same donors, that the conclusions relied on.

TCRdb itself ran the 5' RACE reads through MiXCR, one entry per CDR3 protein. The top ten hold about 0.93% of the sample, which has 400,000 to 650,000 distinct CDR3 sequences, roughly a fifth seen once. The sample also formed part of further work on T cells expressing NK-cell markers. As reported in that work: In sorted CD3+CD56+NKG2C+, CD3+CD56+NKG2C- and CD3+CD56-NKG2C+ T cells, TCR beta repertoires were obtained.

The J gene is TRBJ2-1, the V gene TRBV18; D may be TRBD1 (5 bases). The sequencing input was CD4+ T cells sorted from blood. This sequence was found in a woman aged 18-35 years in good health. CDR3 DNA sequence: TGTGCCAGCTCCCGTCAAACAGCAGGGTACAATGAGCAGTTCTTC. Translation: CASSRQTAGYNEQFF.